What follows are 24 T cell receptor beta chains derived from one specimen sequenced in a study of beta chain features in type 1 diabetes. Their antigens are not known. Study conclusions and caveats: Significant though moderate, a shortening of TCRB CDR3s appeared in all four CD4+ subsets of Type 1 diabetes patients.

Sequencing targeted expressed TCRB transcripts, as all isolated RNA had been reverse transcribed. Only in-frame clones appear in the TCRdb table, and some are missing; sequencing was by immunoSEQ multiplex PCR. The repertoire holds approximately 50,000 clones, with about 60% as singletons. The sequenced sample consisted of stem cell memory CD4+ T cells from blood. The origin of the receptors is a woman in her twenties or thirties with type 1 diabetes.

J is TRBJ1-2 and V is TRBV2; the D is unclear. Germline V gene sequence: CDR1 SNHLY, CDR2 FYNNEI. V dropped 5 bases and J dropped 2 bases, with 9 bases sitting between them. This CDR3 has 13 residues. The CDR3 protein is CASSSEANYGYTF. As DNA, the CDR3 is TGTGCCAGCAGTTCAGAGGCGAACTATGGCTACACCTTC.

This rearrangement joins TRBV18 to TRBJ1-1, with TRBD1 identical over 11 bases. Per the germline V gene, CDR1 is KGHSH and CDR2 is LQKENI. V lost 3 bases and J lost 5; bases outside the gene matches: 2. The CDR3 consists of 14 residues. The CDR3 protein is CASSPGQGATEAFF. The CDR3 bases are TGTGCCAGCTCACCCGGACAGGGGGCAACTGAAGCTTTCTTT. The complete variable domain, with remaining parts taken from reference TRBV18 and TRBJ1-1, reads NAGVMQNPRHLVRRRGQEARLRCSPMKGHSHVYWYRQLPEEGLKFMVYLQKENIIDESGMPKERFSAEFPKEGPSILRIQQVVRGDSAAYFCASSPGQGATEAFFGQGTRLTVV.

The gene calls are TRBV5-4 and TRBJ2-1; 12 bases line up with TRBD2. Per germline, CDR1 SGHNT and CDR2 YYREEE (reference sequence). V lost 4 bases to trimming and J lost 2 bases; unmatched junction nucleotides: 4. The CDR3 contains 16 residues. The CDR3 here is CASSLWTSGAYNEQFF. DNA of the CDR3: TGTGCCAGCAGCCTTTGGACTAGCGGGGCCTACAATGAGCAGTTCTTC. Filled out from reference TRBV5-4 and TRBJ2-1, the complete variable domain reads ETGVTQSPTHLIKTRGQQVTLRCSSQSGHNTVSWYQQALGQGPQFIFQYYREEENGRGNFPPRFSGLQFPNYSSELNVNALELDDSALYLCASSLWTSGAYNEQFFGPGTRLTVL.

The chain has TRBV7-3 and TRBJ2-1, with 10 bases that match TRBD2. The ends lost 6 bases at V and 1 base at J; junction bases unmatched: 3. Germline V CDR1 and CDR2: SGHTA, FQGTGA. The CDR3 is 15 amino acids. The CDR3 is CASSLAGVSYNEQFF. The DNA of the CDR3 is TGTGCCAGCAGTCTAGCGGGAGTATCCTACAATGAGCAGTTCTTC.

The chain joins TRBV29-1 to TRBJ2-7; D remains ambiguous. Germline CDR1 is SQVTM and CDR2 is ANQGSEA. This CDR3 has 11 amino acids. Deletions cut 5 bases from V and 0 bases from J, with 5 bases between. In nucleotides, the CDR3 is TGCAGCGTTAGCGCCTCCTACGAGCAGTACTTC. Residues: CSVSASYEQYF.

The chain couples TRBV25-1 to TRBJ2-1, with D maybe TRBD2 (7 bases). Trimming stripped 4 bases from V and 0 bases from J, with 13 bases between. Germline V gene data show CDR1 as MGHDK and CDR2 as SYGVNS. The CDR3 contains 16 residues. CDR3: CASSGGGAISYNEQFF. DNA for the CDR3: TGTGCCAGCAGTGGGGGGGGCGCCATCTCCTACAATGAGCAGTTCTTC.

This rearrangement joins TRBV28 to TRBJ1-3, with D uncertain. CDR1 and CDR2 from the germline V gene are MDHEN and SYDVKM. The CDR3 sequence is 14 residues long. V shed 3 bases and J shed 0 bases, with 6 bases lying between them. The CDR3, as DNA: TGTGCCAGCAGTTTTCGGGGCTCTGGAAACACCATATATTTT. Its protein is CASSFRGSGNTIYF.

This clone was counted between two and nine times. CDR3 DNA: TGCAGCGTCGTCAGGGGGAACACTGAAGCTTTCTTT. Translated: CSVVRGNTEAFF. The V call is TRBV29-1, the J call TRBJ1-1, with a weak D call TRBD1 (6 bases). Germline CDR1 SQVTM, CDR2 ANQGSEA. Trimming shortened V by 6 bases and J by 1 base, and 9 bases separated the two germline ends. The length of the CDR3 is 12 residues.

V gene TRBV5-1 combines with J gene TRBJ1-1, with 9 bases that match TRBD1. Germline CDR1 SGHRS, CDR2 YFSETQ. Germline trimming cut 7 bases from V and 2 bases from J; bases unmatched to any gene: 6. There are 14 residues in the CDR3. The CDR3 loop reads CASGRDRVNTEAFF. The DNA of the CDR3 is TGCGCCAGCGGGCGGGACAGGGTTAACACTGAAGCTTTCTTT.

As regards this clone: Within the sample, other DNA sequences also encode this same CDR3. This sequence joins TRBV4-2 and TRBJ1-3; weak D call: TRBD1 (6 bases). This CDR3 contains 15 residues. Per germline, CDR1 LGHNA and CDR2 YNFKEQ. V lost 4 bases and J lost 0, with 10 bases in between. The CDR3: CASSPRTDSGNTIYF. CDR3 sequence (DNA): TGTGCCAGCAGCCCGAGGACAGACTCTGGAAACACCATATATTTT.

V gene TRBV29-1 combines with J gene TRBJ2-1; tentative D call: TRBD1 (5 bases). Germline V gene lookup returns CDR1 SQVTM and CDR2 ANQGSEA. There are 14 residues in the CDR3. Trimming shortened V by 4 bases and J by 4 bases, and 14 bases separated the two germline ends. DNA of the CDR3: TGCAGCGTTGTGTCGGACACACAATACAATGAGCAGTTCTTC. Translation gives CSVVSDTQYNEQFF.

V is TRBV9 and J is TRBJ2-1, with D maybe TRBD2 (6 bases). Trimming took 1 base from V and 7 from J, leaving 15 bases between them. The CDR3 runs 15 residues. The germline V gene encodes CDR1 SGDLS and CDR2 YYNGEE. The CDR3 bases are TGTGCCAGCAGCGTAAGTAGCGGAGGGGTGAATGAGCAGTTCTTC. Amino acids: CASSVSSGGVNEQFF.

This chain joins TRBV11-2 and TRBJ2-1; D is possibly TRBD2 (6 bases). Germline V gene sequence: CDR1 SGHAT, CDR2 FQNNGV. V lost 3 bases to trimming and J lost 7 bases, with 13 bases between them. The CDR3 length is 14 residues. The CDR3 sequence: CASSFRESGNEQFF. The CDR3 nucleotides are TGTGCCAGCAGCTTCCGGGAGTCGGGGAATGAGCAGTTCTTC.

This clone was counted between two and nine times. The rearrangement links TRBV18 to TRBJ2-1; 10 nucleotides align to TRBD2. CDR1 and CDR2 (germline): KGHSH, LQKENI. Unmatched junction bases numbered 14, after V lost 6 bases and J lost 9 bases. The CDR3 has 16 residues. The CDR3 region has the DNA TGTGCCAGCTCTCTCAACCCGGGACTAGCGATAGGTGAGCAGTTCTTC. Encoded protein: CASSLNPGLAIGEQFF. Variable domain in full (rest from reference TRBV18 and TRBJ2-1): NAGVMQNPRHLVRRRGQEARLRCSPMKGHSHVYWYRQLPEEGLKFMVYLQKENIIDESGMPKERFSAEFPKEGPSILRIQQVVRGDSAAYFCASSLNPGLAIGEQFFGPGTRLTVL.

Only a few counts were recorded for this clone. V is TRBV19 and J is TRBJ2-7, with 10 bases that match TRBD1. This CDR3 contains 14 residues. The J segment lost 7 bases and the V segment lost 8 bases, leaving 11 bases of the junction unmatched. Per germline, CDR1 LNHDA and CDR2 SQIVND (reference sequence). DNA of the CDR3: TGTGCCAGTTCACCGGGACAGGGGTTGAGAGAGCAGTACTTC. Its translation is CASSPGQGLREQYF.

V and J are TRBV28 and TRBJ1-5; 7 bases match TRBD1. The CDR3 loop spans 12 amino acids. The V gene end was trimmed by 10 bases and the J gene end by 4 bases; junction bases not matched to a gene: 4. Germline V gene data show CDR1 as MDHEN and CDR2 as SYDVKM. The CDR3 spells CANQGGNQPQHF. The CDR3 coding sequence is TGTGCCAACCAGGGGGGAAATCAGCCCCAGCATTTT.

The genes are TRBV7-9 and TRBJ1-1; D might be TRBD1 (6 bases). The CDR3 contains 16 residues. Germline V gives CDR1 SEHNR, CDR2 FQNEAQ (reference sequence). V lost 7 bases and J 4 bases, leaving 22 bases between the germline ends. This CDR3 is CASTHNSGGAVTEAFF. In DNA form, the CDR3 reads TGTGCCAGCACTCACAACTCGGGGGGCGCGGTCACTGAAGCTTTCTTT.

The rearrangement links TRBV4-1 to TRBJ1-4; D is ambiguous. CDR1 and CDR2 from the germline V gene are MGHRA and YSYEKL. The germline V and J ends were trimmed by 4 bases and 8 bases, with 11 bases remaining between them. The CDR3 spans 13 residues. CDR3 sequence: CASSRLGGEKLFF. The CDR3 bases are TGCGCCAGCAGCCGCTTGGGAGGGGAAAAACTGTTTTTT.

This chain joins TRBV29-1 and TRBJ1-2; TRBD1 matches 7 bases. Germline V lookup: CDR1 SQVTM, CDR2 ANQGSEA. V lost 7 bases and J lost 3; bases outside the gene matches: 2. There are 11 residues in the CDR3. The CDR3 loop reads CSGGTDYGYTF. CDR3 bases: TGCAGCGGCGGGACAGACTATGGCTACACCTTC.

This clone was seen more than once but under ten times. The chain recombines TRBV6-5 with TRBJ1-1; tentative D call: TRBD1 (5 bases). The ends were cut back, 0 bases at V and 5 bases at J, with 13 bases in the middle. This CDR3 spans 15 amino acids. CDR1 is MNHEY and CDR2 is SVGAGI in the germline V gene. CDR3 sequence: CASSYSQAAGTEAFF. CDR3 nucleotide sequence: TGTGCCAGCAGTTACTCACAGGCGGCAGGGACTGAAGCTTTCTTT.

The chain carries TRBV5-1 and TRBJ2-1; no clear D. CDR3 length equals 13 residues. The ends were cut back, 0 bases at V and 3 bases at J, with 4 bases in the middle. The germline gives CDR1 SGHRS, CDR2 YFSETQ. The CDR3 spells CASSLGGYNEQFF. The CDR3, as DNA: TGCGCCAGCAGCTTGGGAGGCTACAATGAGCAGTTCTTC.

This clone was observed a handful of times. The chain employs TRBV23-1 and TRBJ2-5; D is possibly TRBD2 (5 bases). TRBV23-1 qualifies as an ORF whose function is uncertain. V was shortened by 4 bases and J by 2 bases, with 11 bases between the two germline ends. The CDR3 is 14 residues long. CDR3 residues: CASSRGGGQETQYF. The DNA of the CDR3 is TGCGCCAGCAGTCGTGGAGGAGGACAAGAGACCCAGTACTTC.

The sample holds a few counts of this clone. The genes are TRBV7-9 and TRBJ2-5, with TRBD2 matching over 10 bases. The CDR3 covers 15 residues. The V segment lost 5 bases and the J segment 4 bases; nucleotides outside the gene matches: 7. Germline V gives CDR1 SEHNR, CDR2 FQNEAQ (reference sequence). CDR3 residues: CASSPGLAGVETQYF. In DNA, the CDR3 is TGTGCCAGCAGCCCGGGGCTAGCGGGAGTAGAGACCCAGTACTTC.

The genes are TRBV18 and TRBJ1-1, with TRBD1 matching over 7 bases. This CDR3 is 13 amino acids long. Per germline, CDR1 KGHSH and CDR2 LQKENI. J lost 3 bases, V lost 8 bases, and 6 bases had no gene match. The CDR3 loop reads CASKGQGDTEAFF. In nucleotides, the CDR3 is TGTGCCAGCAAAGGGCAGGGGGACACTGAAGCTTTCTTT.